Presented here are 20 T cell receptor beta chains from one specimen sequenced in a study of blood T cell repertoires in COVID-19. Clones were sequenced by immunoSEQ multiplex PCR, and TCRdb holds only the in-frame ones, with some missing. This sample has 350,000 to 450,000 clones, with around nine tenths found just once. The sequencing sample was made of PBMCs or T cells enriched from blood (not recorded which). These receptors were obtained from a woman under 30 who had been exposed to COVID-19.

V usage is TRBV21-1 and J usage is TRBJ1-5; TRBD1 reflects the table's D call only, with no check against the DNA. TRBV21-1 is a pseudogene segment. This CDR3 is 16 amino acids long. The CDR3 loop is CASPRGVGTASQPQHF. For the CDR3, the DNA is TGTGCCAGCCCGCGCGGGGTGGGGACAGCTAGTCAGCCCCAGCATTTT.

This clone was picked up a small number of times. This chain links TRBV6-1 with TRBJ2-1; 7 bases map to TRBD1. CDR1 MNHNS and CDR2 SASEGT come from the germline V gene. The CDR3 spans 15 residues. Unmatched junction bases numbered 11, after V lost 2 bases and J lost 10 bases. The CDR3 nucleotides read TGTGCCAGCAGTGAAAGGGACAGTTGGTTCCTAGAGCAGTTCTTC. The encoded protein is CASSERDSWFLEQFF.

The CDR3 bases are TGTGCCAGCACCAGGGGGAATGAGCAGTTCTTC. As protein: CASTRGNEQFF. V gene TRBV3-1 (or the pseudogene TRBV3-2) combines with J gene TRBJ2-1, with 7 bases that match TRBD1. Trimming removed 7 bases from V and 7 bases from J; junction bases left unmatched: 1. This CDR3 contains 11 residues. Germline V gene sequence: CDR1 LGHDT, CDR2 YNNKEL (reference sequence).

V is TRBV3-1 (or the pseudogene TRBV3-2) and J is TRBJ2-3; 10 bases line up with TRBD2. V dropped 2 bases and J dropped 2; count of bases not matched to a gene: 7. The CDR3 extends over 17 amino acids. Germline CDR1 reads LGHDT; CDR2 reads YNNKEL (reference sequence). DNA of the CDR3: TGTGCCAGCAGCCAACAAGGACTAGCGGTGCTCACAGATACGCAGTATTTT. This translates into CASSQQGLAVLTDTQYF.

This clone was seen a handful of times. The genes are TRBV27 and TRBJ2-7, with a weak D call TRBD1 (6 bases). The V end lost 5 bases, the J end lost 3 bases, and 26 bases lay between the germline ends. The length of the CDR3 is 18 residues. CDR1 and CDR2 from the germline V gene are MNHEY and SMNVEV (reference sequence). Here the CDR3 DNA reads TGTGCCAGCAGTCCCCGGAGTCTCGGGACACCTAGGAACTACGAGCAGTACTTC. Its translation is CASSPRSLGTPRNYEQYF.

The V and J genes are TRBV29-1 and TRBJ1-3, with D unclear. V was clipped by 6 bases and J by 4 bases, with 7 bases between them. This CDR3 comprises 11 residues. The V gene's germline CDR1 is SQVTM and CDR2 ANQGSEA. DNA of the CDR3: TGCAGCGTCTTTCAGGGAAACACCATATATTTT. Residues: CSVFQGNTIYF.

The V gene is TRBV18, the J gene TRBJ2-1; 8 nucleotides match TRBD1. This CDR3 has 17 residues. The junction had 15 bases not matched to a gene; V was cut back by 6 bases and J by 5 bases. Germline CDR1 reads KGHSH; CDR2 reads LQKENI. The CDR3 bases are TGTGCCAGCTCGCGTGGACCCGGGACAGGAGATCACAATGAGCAGTTCTTC. Translation gives CASSRGPGTGDHNEQFF.

The chain is built from TRBV4-3 and TRBJ1-5, with TRBD1 matching over 7 bases. This CDR3 contains 15 residues. The J segment lost 3 bases and the V segment lost 2 bases, leaving 4 bases of the junction unmatched. Germline V lookup: CDR1 LGHNA, CDR2 YSLEER. CDR3 nucleotide sequence: TGCGCCAGCAGCCAAATACAGGGGATCAATCAGCCCCAGCATTTT. Amino acid sequence: CASSQIQGINQPQHF.

J is TRBJ2-4 and V is TRBV3-1 (or the pseudogene TRBV3-2); 13 bases are shared with TRBD2. The CDR3 is 13 residues long. Germline V CDR1 and CDR2: LGHDT, YNNKEL (reference sequence). V gave up 9 bases and J gave up 10 bases; unmatched junction bases: 6. DNA for the CDR3: TGTGCCAGTGCCTGGACTAGCGGGAGTATTCAGTACTTC. Translating it yields CASAWTSGSIQYF.

This rearrangement joins TRBV19 to TRBJ2-5; TRBD2 aligns across 8 bases. The CDR3 loop spans 16 amino acids. J lost 4 bases, V lost 5 bases, and 12 bases had no gene match. CDR1 is LNHDA and CDR2 is SQIVND in the germline V gene (reference sequence). DNA for the CDR3: TGTGCCAGTAGTCCCCTCTTCGGGACTAGAATAGAGACCCAGTACTTC. Protein: CASSPLFGTRIETQYF.

The chain is built from TRBV10-1 and TRBJ2-7; D call uncertain. CDR1 is WNHNN and CDR2 is SYGVQD in the germline V gene (reference sequence). The CDR3 is 14 residues long. V was shortened by 3 bases and J by 4 bases, with 13 bases between the two germline ends. The CDR3 sequence: CASSDPYSPYEQYF. Written as DNA, the CDR3 is TGCGCCAGCAGTGACCCTTACAGTCCTTACGAGCAGTACTTC.

The CDR3 protein is CASSPAIRTGVRETQYF. Written as DNA, the CDR3 is TGTGCCAGCTCACCCGCCATACGGACAGGGGTGAGGGAGACCCAGTACTTC. V gene TRBV18 combines with J gene TRBJ2-5; 9 positions agree with TRBD1. V trimming: 3 bases; J trimming: 5 bases; junction bases outside the gene matches: 13. Per the germline V gene, CDR1 is KGHSH and CDR2 is LQKENI. CDR3 size: 17 residues. The full variable domain, rest sourced from reference TRBV18 and TRBJ2-5, is NAGVMQNPRHLVRRRGQEARLRCSPMKGHSHVYWYRQLPEEGLKFMVYLQKENIIDESGMPKERFSAEFPKEGPSILRIQQVVRGDSAAYFCASSPAIRTGVRETQYFGPGTRLLVL.

The rearrangement joins TRBV18 to TRBJ2-7; D possibly corresponds to TRBD2 (5 bases). The CDR3 is 15 amino acids. CDR1 and CDR2 (germline): KGHSH, LQKENI. Trimming removed 3 bases from V and 1 base from J, with 13 bases in between. This CDR3 is CASSPGGGSSYEQYF. CDR3 nucleotides: TGTGCCAGCTCACCTGGAGGAGGATCATCCTACGAGCAGTACTTC. The whole variable domain, remainder taken from reference TRBV18 and TRBJ2-7, is NAGVMQNPRHLVRRRGQEARLRCSPMKGHSHVYWYRQLPEEGLKFMVYLQKENIIDESGMPKERFSAEFPKEGPSILRIQQVVRGDSAAYFCASSPGGGSSYEQYFGPGTRLTVT.

V and J are TRBV3-1 (or the pseudogene TRBV3-2) and TRBJ1-2; a weak D match, TRBD1 (6 bases). V was pared by 3 bases and J by 4 bases, with 12 bases between. The CDR3 consists of 14 residues. CDR1 is LGHDT, CDR2 YNNKEL, per germline (reference sequence). Here the CDR3 reads CASSQETGPYGYTF. The CDR3 DNA sequence: TGTGCCAGCAGCCAGGAGACAGGCCCCTATGGCTACACCTTC.

The chain is built from TRBV4-3 and TRBJ2-5; D gene ambiguous. V was pared by 3 bases and J by 3 bases, with 8 bases between. CDR3 length equals 13 residues. In germline, CDR1 is LGHNA, CDR2 YSLEER. This chain's CDR3 is CASSQAGEETQYF. CDR3 DNA: TGCGCCAGCAGCCAGGCAGGCGAAGAGACCCAGTACTTC.

The chain uses TRBV28 and TRBJ1-1; tentative D call: TRBD1 (5 bases). In germline, CDR1 is MDHEN, CDR2 SYDVKM. V was trimmed by 1 base and J by 5 bases, leaving 11 bases between them. This CDR3 has 14 amino acids. The CDR3 DNA reads as TGTGCCAGCAGTTTATATGCGGGGCCAACTGAAGCTTTCTTT. It specifies CASSLYAGPTEAFF.

Concerning this clone itself: Given the absence of the conserved phenylalanine or tryptophan at the CDR3 end, a read error is likely. The DNA is omitted, as the CDR3 cannot be located on it reliably, and the CDR3 follows TCRdb's listing. The J gene is TRBJ1-3, the V gene TRBV28; the DNA was not used to check the table's D call, TRBD1. The CDR3 length equals 8 residues, ends included. In germline, CDR1 is MDHEN, CDR2 SYDVKM. The chain's CDR3 is CASSPQGI.

The chain combines TRBV10-3 with TRBJ2-3, with 9 bases aligning to TRBD2. CDR1 and CDR2 from the germline V gene are ENHRY and SYGVKD. Trimming took 11 bases from V and 5 from J; bases not matched to a gene: 8. This CDR3 has 13 residues. The chain's CDR3 is CAVRGGPEDTQYF. The DNA of the CDR3 is TGTGCCGTGCGGGGGGGCCCCGAAGATACGCAGTATTTT.

The J gene is TRBJ1-2, the V gene TRBV28; maybe TRBD1 (5 bases). Trimming shortened V by 5 bases and J by 7 bases, and 5 bases separated the two germline ends. CDR3 size: 10 residues. Germline assignment: CDR1 MDHEN and CDR2 SYDVKM. The CDR3 loop reads CASSRGGYTF. CDR3 coding DNA: TGTGCCAGCAGTAGGGGTGGCTACACCTTC.

This rearrangement joins TRBV29-1 to TRBJ2-1; TRBD1 aligns across 8 bases. The trim removed 3 bases at V and 3 bases at J, leaving 16 bases unmatched. The CDR3 spans 18 residues. Germline V gene lookup returns CDR1 SQVTM and CDR2 ANQGSEA. The CDR3 DNA reads as TGCAGCGTTGACGCATCTCAAGGCAGGACAGGGCTCTACAATGAGCAGTTCTTC. This sequence encodes CSVDASQGRTGLYNEQFF.